These T cell receptor beta chains were read from a single sample in a study of T cell responses to AZD1222 COVID-19 vaccine. Using immunoSEQ multiplex PCR, the repertoire was profiled, and TCRdb retains in-frame clones only, with some absent. The table has 150,000 to 200,000 clones, around 90% seen once; the top ten hold around 0.5%. The sample consisted of peripheral blood, taken on day 0 of AZD1222 vaccination. The source is an adult in good health. The CDR3 runs from the conserved cysteine through the conserved F or W. Each record gives: J gene, D gene, V gene, clone size, CDR3 DNA, CDR3 protein. D genes are given only for firm matches. Size values are once, few and many counts, or a class for expanded clones, and some rows have none.

>TRBJ1-2|-|TRBV2|-
TGTGCCAGCAGTGGGGGATCGGGGCCCCATGGCTACACCTTC
CASSGGSGPHGYTF
>TRBJ1-2|-|TRBV6-2/TRBV6-3|-
TGTGCCAGCAGTTACTCGAGAGGGGCCACTAACTATGGCTACACCTTC
CASSYSRGATNYGYTF
>TRBJ1-1|-|TRBV12-3/TRBV12-4|-
TGTGCCAGCAGCCAAGACAGGAACACTGAAGCTTTCTTT
CASSQDRNTEAFF
>TRBJ1-3|-|TRBV2|-
TGTGCCAGCAGTCAAAGGACGGCTGGAAACACCATATATTTT
CASSQRTAGNTIYF
>TRBJ2-1|-|TRBV19|-
TGTGCCAGTAGTTTGTCCTACAATGAGCAGTTCTTC
CASSLSYNEQFF
>TRBJ1-4|TRBD1|TRBV3-1/TRBV3-2|-
TGTGCCAGCAGCGGGGACAGTAGTGAAAAACTGTTTTTT
CASSGDSSEKLFF
>TRBJ1-5|-|TRBV7-9|-
TGTGCCAGCAGCTCGGCCCTGAATCAGCCCCAGCATTTT
CASSSALNQPQHF
>TRBJ2-1|TRBD2|TRBV4-1|-
TGCGCCAGCAGCCCCCACTTCGGCGGGGGAAGCTCCTACAATGAGCAGTTCTTC
CASSPHFGGGSSYNEQFF
>TRBJ2-1|TRBD2|TRBV9|-
TGTGCCAGCAGCGTAGGAACTAGCGGGAGGAATGAGCAGTTCTTC
CASSVGTSGRNEQFF
>TRBJ2-1|TRBD2|TRBV30|-
TGTGCCTGTACGGGACTAGCCCACAATGAGCAGTTCTTC
CACTGLAHNEQFF
>TRBJ2-7|-|TRBV2|-
TGTGCCAGCAGTGAGACAGACCGTACCTACGAGCAGTACTTC
CASSETDRTYEQYF
>TRBJ2-1|-|TRBV6-5|-
TGTGCCAGCAGCCGGGCCCGGGACTTCTACAATGAGCAGTTCTTC
CASSRARDFYNEQFF
>TRBJ2-7|-|TRBV20-1|once
TGCAGTGCTAGTTGGGCGGGGACCTTCTACGAGCAGTACTTC
CSASWAGTFYEQYF
>TRBJ1-6|TRBD1|TRBV19|-
TGTGCCAGTAGCTCGGGACAGGGTAATTCACCCCTCCACTTT
CASSSGQGNSPLHF
>TRBJ2-2|-|TRBV2|-
TGTGCCAGCAGTGTGGAGTCCGGGGAGCTGTTTTTT
CASSVESGELFF
>TRBJ1-2|-|TRBV6-2/TRBV6-3|-
TGTGCCAGCAGTTACAGTTGGGGAAACTATGGCTACACCTTC
CASSYSWGNYGYTF
>TRBJ2-1|TRBD2|TRBV2|-
TGTGCCAGCAGCGCTGGACTAGCGGGAGGGCCTGCGTTCTTC
CASSAGLAGGPAFF
>TRBJ1-5|TRBD1|TRBV18|-
TGTGCCAGCTCACCACAAAGGACAGGGGGCCAGCAGCCCCAGCATTTT
CASSPQRTGGQQPQHF
>TRBJ2-1|TRBD2|TRBV24-1|-
TGTGCCACCAGTCGGGGGAGGGGTGCTAGCTACAATGAGCAGTTCTTC
CATSRGRGASYNEQFF
>TRBJ2-5|TRBD1|TRBV28|once
TGTGCCAGCAGGGGACAGGGGGGGAACCAAGAGACCCAGTACTTC
CASRGQGGNQETQYF
>TRBJ1-1|-|TRBV6-4|-
TGTGCCAGCAGTGAGTCAGGGAGGACTGAAGCTTTCTTT
CASSESGRTEAFF
>TRBJ2-1|TRBD1|TRBV9|once
TGTGCCAGCAGCCCGTACAGGGGAGAACTCAATGAGCAGTTCTTC
CASSPYRGELNEQFF
>TRBJ2-7|-|TRBV6-5|-
TGTGCCAGCAGTTACTTGACCTGGGGCGAGCAGTACTTC
CASSYLTWGEQYF
>TRBJ2-7|TRBD1|TRBV7-6|-
TGTGCCAGCAGTCGCCCGGGACAGGGTACCTACGAGCAGTACTTC
CASSRPGQGTYEQYF
>TRBJ2-1|TRBD2|TRBV7-9|-
TGTGCCAGCAGCTCCCCCCTTGGGACTAGCGCTAATGAGCAGTTCTTC
CASSSPLGTSANEQFF
>TRBJ1-6|TRBD1|TRBV19|-
TGTGCCAGTAGTAGGACACACCGCCCGGGACAGGGGTCCAGCTCCTATAATTCACCCCTCCACTTT
CASSRTHRPGQGSSSYNSPLHF
>TRBJ2-1|TRBD1|TRBV7-2|-
TGTGCCAGCAGCTTAGTGACAGGGGGCTCCTACAATGAGCAGTTCTTC
CASSLVTGGSYNEQFF
>TRBJ2-7|-|TRBV5-1|-
TGCGCCAGCAGCGAGGGGGTCTACGAGCAGTACTTC
CASSEGVYEQYF
>TRBJ1-2|-|TRBV5-8|-
TGTGCCAGCCAGTCCCGACGTCGACAGGTCCACTATGGCTACACCTTC
CASQSRRRQVHYGYTF
>TRBJ2-7|-|TRBV5-1|once
TGCGCCAGCACCTCGCCCGAGTACGGGACCTACGAGCAGTACTTC
CASTSPEYGTYEQYF
>TRBJ2-5|-|TRBV2|-
TGTGCCAGCACCGGGACGGACCAAGAGACCCAGTACTTC
CASTGTDQETQYF
>TRBJ2-7|-|TRBV28|-
TGTGCCAGCAGTCCCGGGACGTCCCGGCAGTACTTC
CASSPGTSRQYF
>TRBJ2-2|TRBD2|TRBV6-5|-
TGTGCCAGCAGTAGCGGGAGAGACACCGGGGAGCTGTTTTTT
CASSSGRDTGELFF
>TRBJ2-7|-|TRBV7-9|-
TGTGCCAGCAGCTACACAGGGAACCTCTACGAGCAGTACTTC
CASSYTGNLYEQYF
>TRBJ1-5|-|TRBV9|-
TGTGCCAGCAGCGTAGGGGGCACCGGCAATCAGCCCCAGCATTTT
CASSVGGTGNQPQHF
>TRBJ1-2|-|TRBV3-1/TRBV3-2|-
TGTGCCAGCAGCCAGGGGGACCGTTATGGCTACACCTTC
CASSQGDRYGYTF
>TRBJ2-3|-|TRBV13|-
TGTGCCAGCAGCTTACGGGACAATCAATATTTT
CASSLRDNQYF
>TRBJ2-1|TRBD1|TRBV7-9|-
TGTGCCAGCAGCTCCATGGGAGGGACAGGGGGTCGCAATGAGCAGTTCTTC
CASSSMGGTGGRNEQFF
>TRBJ2-1|TRBD2|TRBV9|-
TGTGCCAGCAGCTTCGACGGGACTAGCGGGAGAGATGAGCAGTTCTTC
CASSFDGTSGRDEQFF
>TRBJ2-1|-|TRBV7-2|-
TGTGCCAGCAGCGGGGCCTTGACGAATGAGCAGTTCTTC
CASSGALTNEQFF
>TRBJ1-2|-|TRBV6-6|-
TGTGCCAGCAGTTACCTTCGGACGGAGGTTAACTATGGCTACACCTTC
CASSYLRTEVNYGYTF
>TRBJ2-7|TRBD1|TRBV7-2|-
TGTGCCAGCAGCCTCGGGACAGGGTCCTCCTACGAGCAGTACTTC
CASSLGTGSSYEQYF
>TRBJ1-1|-|TRBV10-3|-
TGTGCCATCAGTGACAGCCGCACTGAAGCTTTCTTT
CAISDSRTEAFF
>TRBJ2-7|-|TRBV30|-
TGTGCCTGGAGCCAGGCTAGAGCCTACGAGCAGTACTTC
CAWSQARAYEQYF
>TRBJ1-1|-|TRBV6-5|-
TGTGCCAGCAGTCGGACAAACCACGGCACTGAAGCTTTCTTT
CASSRTNHGTEAFF
>TRBJ2-7|-|TRBV7-8|-
TGTGCCAGCAGCCCCGTCAGAGGGGACGAGCAGTACTTC
CASSPVRGDEQYF
>TRBJ1-2|-|TRBV11-2|-
TGTGCCAGCTCTCAGGGTAGTTCTGGCTACACCTTC
CASSQGSSGYTF
>TRBJ1-5|-|TRBV19|many
TGTGCCAGTAGTTTCCAGGACGGTAGCAATCAGCCCCAGCATTTT
CASSFQDGSNQPQHF
>TRBJ1-2|TRBD1|TRBV7-9|-
TGTGCCAGCAGCCCAGGGGGCGTCTATGGCTACACCTTC
CASSPGGVYGYTF
>TRBJ1-1|-|TRBV5-6|-
TGTGCCAGCAGCTTGGGAGTCGGGACTGAAGCTTTCTTT
CASSLGVGTEAFF